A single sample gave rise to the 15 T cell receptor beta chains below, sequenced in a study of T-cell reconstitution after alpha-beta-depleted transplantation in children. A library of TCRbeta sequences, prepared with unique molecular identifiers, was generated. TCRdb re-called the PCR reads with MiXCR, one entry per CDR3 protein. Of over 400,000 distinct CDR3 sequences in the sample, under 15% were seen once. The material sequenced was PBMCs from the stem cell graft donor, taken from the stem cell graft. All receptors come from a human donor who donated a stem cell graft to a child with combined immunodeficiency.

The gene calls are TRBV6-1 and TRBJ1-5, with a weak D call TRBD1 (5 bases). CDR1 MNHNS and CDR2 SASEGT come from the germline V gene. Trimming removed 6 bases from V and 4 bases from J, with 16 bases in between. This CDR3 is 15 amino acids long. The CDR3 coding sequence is TGTGCCAGCAGAACCTCCGGGGCTGAAAATCAGCCCCAGCATTTT. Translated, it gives CASRTSGAENQPQHF.

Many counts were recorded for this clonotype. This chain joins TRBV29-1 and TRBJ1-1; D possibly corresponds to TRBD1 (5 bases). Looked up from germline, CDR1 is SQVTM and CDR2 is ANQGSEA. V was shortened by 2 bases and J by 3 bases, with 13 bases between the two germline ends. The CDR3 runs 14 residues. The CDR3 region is CSVELPGPYTEAFF. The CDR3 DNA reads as TGCAGCGTTGAACTTCCGGGGCCTTACACTGAAGCTTTCTTT.

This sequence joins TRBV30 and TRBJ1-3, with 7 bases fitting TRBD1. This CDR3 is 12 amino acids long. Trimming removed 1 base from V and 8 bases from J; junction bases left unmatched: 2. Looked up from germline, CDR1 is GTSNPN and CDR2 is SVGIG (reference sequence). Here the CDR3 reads CAWSAGGDTIYF. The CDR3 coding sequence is TGTGCCTGGAGTGCAGGGGGGGACACCATATATTTT.

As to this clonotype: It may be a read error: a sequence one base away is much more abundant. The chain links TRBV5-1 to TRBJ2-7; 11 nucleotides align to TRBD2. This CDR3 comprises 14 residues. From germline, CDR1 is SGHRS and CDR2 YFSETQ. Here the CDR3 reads CASSLTSGSHEQCF. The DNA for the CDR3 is TGCGCCAGCAGCTTAACTAGCGGGAGTCACGAGCAGTGCTTC.

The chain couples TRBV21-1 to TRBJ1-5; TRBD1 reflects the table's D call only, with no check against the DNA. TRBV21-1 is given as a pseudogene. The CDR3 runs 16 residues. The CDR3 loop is CASRADPLCSNQPQHF. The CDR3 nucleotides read TGTGCCAGTAGGGCCGACCCACTGTGTAGCAATCAGCCCCAGCATTTT.

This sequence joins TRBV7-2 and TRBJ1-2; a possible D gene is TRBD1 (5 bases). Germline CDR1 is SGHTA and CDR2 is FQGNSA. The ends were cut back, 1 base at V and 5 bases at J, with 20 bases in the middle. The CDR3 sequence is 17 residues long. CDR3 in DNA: TGTGCCAGCAGCTTAGTGTGGGGGGGTGTGCCCCCTTATGGCTACACCTTC. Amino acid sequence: CASSLVWGGVPPYGYTF.

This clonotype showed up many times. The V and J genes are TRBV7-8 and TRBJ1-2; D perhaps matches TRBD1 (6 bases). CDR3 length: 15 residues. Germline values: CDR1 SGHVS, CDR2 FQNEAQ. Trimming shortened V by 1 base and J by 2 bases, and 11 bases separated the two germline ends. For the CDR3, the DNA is TGTGCCAGCAGCTTAGTGGGCAGGGGCAACTATGGCTACACCTTC. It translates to CASSLVGRGNYGYTF.

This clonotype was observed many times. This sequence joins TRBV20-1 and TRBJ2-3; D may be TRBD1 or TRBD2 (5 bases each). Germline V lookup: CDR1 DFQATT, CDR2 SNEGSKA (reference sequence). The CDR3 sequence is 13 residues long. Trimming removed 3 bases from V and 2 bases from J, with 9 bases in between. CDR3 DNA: TGCAGTGCTAGCGGGACCCCCACAGATACGCAGTATTTT. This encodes CSASGTPTDTQYF.

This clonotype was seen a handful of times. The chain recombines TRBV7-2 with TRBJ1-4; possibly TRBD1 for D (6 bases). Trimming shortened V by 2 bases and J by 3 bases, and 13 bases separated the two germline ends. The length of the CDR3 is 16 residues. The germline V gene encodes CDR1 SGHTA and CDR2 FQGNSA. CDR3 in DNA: TGTGCCAGCAGCTTAAACCCGGGGGCACCTAATGAAAAACTGTTTTTT. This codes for CASSLNPGAPNEKLFF. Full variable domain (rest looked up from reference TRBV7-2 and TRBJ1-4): GAGVSQSPSNKVTEKGKDVELRCDPISGHTALYWYRQSLGQGLEFLIYFQGNSAPDKSGLPSDRFSAERTGGSVSTLTIQRTQQEDSAVYLCASSLNPGAPNEKLFFGSGTQLSVL.

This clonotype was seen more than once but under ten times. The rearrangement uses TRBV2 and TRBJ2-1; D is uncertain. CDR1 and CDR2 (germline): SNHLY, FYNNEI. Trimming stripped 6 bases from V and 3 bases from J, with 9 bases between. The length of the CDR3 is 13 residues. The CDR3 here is CASSKSLYNEQFF. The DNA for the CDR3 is TGTGCCAGCAGCAAGTCCCTCTACAATGAGCAGTTCTTC.

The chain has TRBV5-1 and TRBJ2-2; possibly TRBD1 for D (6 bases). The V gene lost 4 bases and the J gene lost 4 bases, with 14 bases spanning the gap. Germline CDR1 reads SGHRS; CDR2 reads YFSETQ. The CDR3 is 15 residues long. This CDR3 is CASSRNTQGTGELFF. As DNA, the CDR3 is TGCGCCAGCAGCCGAAACACACAGGGCACCGGGGAGCTGTTTTTT.

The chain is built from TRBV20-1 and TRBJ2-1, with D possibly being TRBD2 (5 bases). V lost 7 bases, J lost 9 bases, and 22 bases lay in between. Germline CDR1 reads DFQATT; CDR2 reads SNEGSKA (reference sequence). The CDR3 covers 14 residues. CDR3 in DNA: TGCAGTGTCAATTTGCGGAGCGGTGTTGGTGAGCAGTTCTTC. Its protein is CSVNLRSGVGEQFF.

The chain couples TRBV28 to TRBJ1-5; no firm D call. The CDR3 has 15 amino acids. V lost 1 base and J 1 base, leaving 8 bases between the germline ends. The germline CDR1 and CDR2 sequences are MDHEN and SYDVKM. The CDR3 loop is CASSLLGQSNQPQHF. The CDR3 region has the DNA TGTGCCAGCAGTTTATTAGGGCAGAGCAATCAGCCCCAGCATTTT.

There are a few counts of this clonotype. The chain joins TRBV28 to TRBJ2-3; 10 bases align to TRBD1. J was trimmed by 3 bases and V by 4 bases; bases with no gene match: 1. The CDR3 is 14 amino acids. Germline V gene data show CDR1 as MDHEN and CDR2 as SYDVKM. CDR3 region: CASSWDRGTDTQYF. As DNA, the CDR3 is TGTGCCAGCAGTTGGGACAGGGGAACAGATACGCAGTATTTT.

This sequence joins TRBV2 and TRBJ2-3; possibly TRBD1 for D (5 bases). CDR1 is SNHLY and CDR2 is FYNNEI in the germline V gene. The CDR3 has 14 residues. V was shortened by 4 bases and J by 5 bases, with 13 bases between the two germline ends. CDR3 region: CASSGGALRDTQYF. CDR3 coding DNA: TGTGCCAGCAGTGGGGGCGCGCTCCGAGATACGCAGTATTTT.